These 7 T cell receptor beta chains originate from one sample sequenced in a study of CD8+CD57+ T cells in acquired aplastic anemia. TCR beta VDJ and CDR3 were profiled, and genomic DNA was the template. Each CDR3 protein gets one entry after TCRdb re-called the reads with MiXCR. The repertoire holds approximately 220,000 distinct CDR3 sequences, 45% to 50% seen once, with over 7.5% in the top ten. By flow cytometry, patients selected for sequencing had shown an expansion of CD8+CD57+ cells. Specimen: sorted CD4+, CD8+, or CD8+CD57+ T cells (not recorded which) from PBMCs. These TCRs come from a human donor with aplastic anemia.

A single count supports this clonotype. The chain has TRBV12-3 or TRBV12-4 and TRBJ1-5, with D maybe TRBD1 (6 bases). Trimming stripped 5 bases from V and 4 bases from J, with 9 bases between. The CDR3 has 13 residues. In DNA form, the CDR3 reads TGTGCCAGCAGTCCCGGACAGAATCAGCCCCAGCATTTT. Translated: CASSPGQNQPQHF.

In regard to this clonotype: A read error may be the cause here, since a much bigger clone is one base away. The V gene is TRBV6-1, the J gene TRBJ2-1; tentatively, D is TRBD1 (5 bases). V was pared by 5 bases and J by 10 bases, with 15 bases between. The germline V gene encodes CDR1 MNHNS and CDR2 SASEGT. This CDR3 is 13 amino acids long. The CDR3 DNA follows: TGTGCCAGCAGTTACTCAGGGCCCTACGAGCAGTTCTTC. Translating it yields CASSYSGPYEQFF.

This clonotype was seen at least ten times. This rearrangement joins TRBV29-1 to TRBJ1-1, with D unclear. CDR1 is SQVTM and CDR2 is ANQGSEA in the germline V gene. V dropped 2 bases and J dropped 1 base, with 5 bases sitting between them. The CDR3 extends over 12 amino acids. The CDR3 sequence: CSVERRNTEAFF. The DNA for the CDR3 is TGCAGCGTTGAACGGAGGAACACTGAAGCTTTCTTT.

This clonotype was detected many times. The chain's CDR3 is CASTFIEGTEAFF. CDR3 sequence (DNA): TGTGCCAGCACCTTCATTGAGGGCACTGAAGCTTTCTTT. This sequence joins TRBV6-1 and TRBJ1-1; D call uncertain. This CDR3 is built from 13 residues. From germline, CDR1 is MNHNS and CDR2 SASEGT. V was trimmed by 7 bases and J by 4 bases, leaving 13 bases between them.

The rearrangement joins TRBV9 to TRBJ1-2, with 7 bases fitting TRBD1. Trimming took 0 bases from V and 7 from J; bases not matched to a gene: 6. The CDR3 runs 14 residues. Per germline, CDR1 SGDLS and CDR2 YYNGEE. The DNA of the CDR3 is TGTGCCAGCAGCGTAGAAGACAGGGTCCCTGGCTACACCTTC. It translates to CASSVEDRVPGYTF.

The chain is built from TRBV9 and TRBJ1-1, with D perhaps TRBD1 (5 bases). Trimming took off 0 bases at V and 5 bases at J, with 11 bases between the two ends. The CDR3 length is 14 residues. CDR1 and CDR2 from the germline V gene are SGDLS and YYNGEE. CDR3 DNA sequence: TGTGCCAGCAGCGTAGATCTAGGGGTGACTGAAGCTTTCTTT. This gives the protein CASSVDLGVTEAFF.

This chain links TRBV19 with TRBJ1-1; D is uncertain. Trimming pared 9 bases from V and 4 bases from J, leaving 18 bases between. In germline, CDR1 is LNHDA, CDR2 SQIVND (reference sequence). The CDR3 has 14 amino acids. CDR3 sequence reads: CASSAPYGSTEAFF. For the CDR3, the DNA is TGTGCCAGCAGCGCCCCCTATGGTAGCACTGAAGCTTTCTTT.